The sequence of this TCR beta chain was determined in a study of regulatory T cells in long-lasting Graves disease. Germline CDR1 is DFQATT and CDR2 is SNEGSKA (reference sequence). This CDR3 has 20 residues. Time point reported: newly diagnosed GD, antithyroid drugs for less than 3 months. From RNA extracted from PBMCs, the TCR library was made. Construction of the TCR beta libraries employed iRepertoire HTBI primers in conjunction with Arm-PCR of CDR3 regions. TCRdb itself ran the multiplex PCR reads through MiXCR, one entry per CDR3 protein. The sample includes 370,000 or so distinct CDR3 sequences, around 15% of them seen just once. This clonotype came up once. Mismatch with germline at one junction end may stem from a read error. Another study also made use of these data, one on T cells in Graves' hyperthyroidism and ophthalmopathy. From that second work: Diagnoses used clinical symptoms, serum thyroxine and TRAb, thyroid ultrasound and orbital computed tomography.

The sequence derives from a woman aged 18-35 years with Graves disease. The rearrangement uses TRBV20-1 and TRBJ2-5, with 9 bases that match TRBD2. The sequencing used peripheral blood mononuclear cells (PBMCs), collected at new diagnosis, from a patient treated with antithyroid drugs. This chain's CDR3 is CSASTVLRGAGGQYQETQYF. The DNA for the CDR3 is TGTAGTGCTAGTACCGTCCTCCGAGGAGCGGGGGGCCAATACCAAGAGACCCAGTACTTC.